This is a list of T cell receptor beta chains from one sample in a study of T cells after yellow fever vaccination. From the 5' RACE reads, TCRdb called clonotypes with MiXCR, one entry per CDR3 protein. The sample lists hundreds of thousands of distinct CDR3 sequences, approximately 8% seen once, with 17% in the top ten. Sequencing used PBMCs, obtained about 41 days after the first yellow fever vaccination. The receptors derive from a man younger than 30 who received the YFV17D yellow fever vaccine. CDR3s include the opening cysteine and the closing phenylalanine or tryptophan. The D gene is left open where the match is weak. A row's size may be missing; if present it is once, few, many or a size class.

>TRBV5-1|.|.|TRBJ2-5
TGCGCCAGCAGCTTGGTAAGCGACGGAAAGACCCAGTACTTC
CASSLVSDGKTQYF
>TRBV7-3|few|TRBD2|TRBJ2-3
TGTGCCAGCAGCCAACCTAGCGGGGGGGCCGAAACAGATACGCAGTATTTT
CASSQPSGGAETDTQYF
>TRBV12-3/TRBV12-4|.|TRBD1|TRBJ2-3
TGTGCCAGCAGACTGATGACAGGGAAGGCAGATACGCAGTATTTT
CASRLMTGKADTQYF
>TRBV12-3/TRBV12-4|.|.|TRBJ2-3
TGTGCCAGCAGTGGAGACACAGATACGCAGTATTTT
CASSGDTDTQYF
>TRBV9|.|.|TRBJ1-2
TGTGCCAGCAGCGGGACCACAGGGAGCTATGGCTACACCTTC
CASSGTTGSYGYTF
>TRBV29-1|many|.|TRBJ2-7
TGCAGCGTTGACCGGCAGGGGGAGGGTGAGCAGTACTTC
CSVDRQGEGEQYF
>TRBV3-1|many|TRBD1|TRBJ2-7
TGTGCCAGCAGACCGGGACAGCGTTCCTACGAGCAGTACTTC
CASRPGQRSYEQYF
>TRBV7-2|.|TRBD1|TRBJ1-4
TGTGCCAGCAGCGAACAGGGGTTCGGTGAAAAACTGTTTTTT
CASSEQGFGEKLFF
>TRBV7-6|few|.|TRBJ1-5
TGTGCCAGCAGCTTAAGGGGAGTTGGGCCCCAGCATTTT
CASSLRGVGPQHF
>TRBV13|few|.|TRBJ1-5
TGTGCCAGCAGCTTAGGCTACAGGGCCAATCAGCCCCAGCATTTT
CASSLGYRANQPQHF
>TRBV4-2|.|.|TRBJ1-4
TGTGCCAGCAGCCGGGTAGGACAGTCGAAAGAAAAACTGTTTTTT
CASSRVGQSKEKLFF
>TRBV3-1|.|.|TRBJ2-2
TGTGCCAGCAGCCAGGACTGGACCGGGGAGCTGTTTTTT
CASSQDWTGELFF
>TRBV6-2/TRBV6-3|.|TRBD2|TRBJ2-3
TGTGCCAGCAGTGCCCTTCGGGGGGGCGCAGATACGCAGTATTTT
CASSALRGGADTQYF
>TRBV5-6|many|.|TRBJ1-5
TGTGCCAGCAGCCTCTATAGCAATCAGCCCCAGCATTTT
CASSLYSNQPQHF
>TRBV6-5|many|TRBD1|TRBJ2-7
TGTGCCAGCAGTTACTCCCAAGGCACAGGGGTCGAGCAGTACTTC
CASSYSQGTGVEQYF
>TRBV20-1|many|TRBD1|TRBJ1-5
TGCAGTGCCCGAACAGGGGGCTATCAGCCCCAGCATTTT
CSARTGGYQPQHF
>TRBV3-1|few|.|TRBJ2-1
TGTGCCAGCAGCCAAGTTTCGCTTGAGCAGTTCTTC
CASSQVSLEQFF
>TRBV19|.|.|TRBJ1-2
TGTGCCAGTAGCGGGACACCCATAGCTAACTATGGCTACACCTTC
CASSGTPIANYGYTF
>TRBV5-1|.|.|TRBJ2-7
TGCGCCAGCAGCTTGGATGGGAGCGAGCAGTACTTC
CASSLDGSEQYF
>TRBV27|.|TRBD1|TRBJ2-3
TGTGCCAGCAGTTTGTTGGGGCAGGGACAGGGAGATACGCAGTATTTT
CASSLLGQGQGDTQYF
>TRBV12-3/TRBV12-4|few|TRBD2|TRBJ2-1
TGTGCCAGCAGTGACATAAGCGGGGGGACCAATGAGCAGTTCTTC
CASSDISGGTNEQFF
>TRBV20-1|many|.|TRBJ1-5
TGCAGTGCTAGGGGGGGACATAGCAATCAGCCCCAGCATTTT
CSARGGHSNQPQHF
>TRBV9|few|.|TRBJ2-1
TGTGCCAGCAGCGTAGTGGTCGATGGGGATGAGCAGTTCTTC
CASSVVVDGDEQFF
>TRBV14|.|TRBD1|TRBJ2-5
TGTGCCAGCAGCCAAGACGGGGGTGGACAGGGCTCCCAGGAGACCCAGTACTTC
CASSQDGGGQGSQETQYF
>TRBV7-6|.|.|TRBJ2-3
TGTGCCAGCAGCTTATATACAGGGACAGATACGCAGTATTTT
CASSLYTGTDTQYF
>TRBV7-3|few|.|TRBJ2-3
TGTGCCAGCAGCCAGCAGGGACCGTACACAGATACGCAGTATTTT
CASSQQGPYTDTQYF
>TRBV23-1|few|TRBD1|TRBJ2-1
TGCGCCAGCACTCTGGACAGGGACAATGAGCAGTTCTTC
CASTLDRDNEQFF
>TRBV7-2|.|.|TRBJ2-5
TGTGCCAGCGGATTCCAACGAGGGGGGGGAGAGACCCAGTACTTC
CASGFQRGGGETQYF
>TRBV7-9|few|TRBD2|TRBJ2-5
TGTGCCAGCAGCCCGGGACTAACAAAAGAGACCCAGTACTTC
CASSPGLTKETQYF
>TRBV7-2|few|.|TRBJ2-1
TGTGCCAGCAGCACCCCGATCGGGACCGCGAATGAGCAGTTCTTC
CASSTPIGTANEQFF
>TRBV28|.|.|TRBJ2-3
TGTGCCAGCAGTTACCCAGGTAGCACAGATACGCAGTATTTT
CASSYPGSTDTQYF
>TRBV15|few|TRBD2|TRBJ2-3
TGTGCCACCAGCGGCGAGACTAGCGGGGTACCCACAGATACGCAGTATTTT
CATSGETSGVPTDTQYF
>TRBV7-3|.|TRBD2|TRBJ2-3
TGTGCCAGCAGCGCCTGGGGACGGGCTAGCGGGAAAGATACGCAGTATTTT
CASSAWGRASGKDTQYF
>TRBV14|.|TRBD1|TRBJ1-2
TGTGCCAGCAGCCACTCACAGGGGGCGAGTTATGGCTACACCTTC
CASSHSQGASYGYTF
>TRBV2|few|.|TRBJ2-3
TGTGCCAGCAGGACCGGGGGCGGGGGATCCGGGGATACGCAGTATTTT
CASRTGGGGSGDTQYF
>TRBV9|.|.|TRBJ2-3
TGTGCCAGCAGCTCAGGAGTCCGGGGGGCCGATACGCAGTATTTT
CASSSGVRGADTQYF
>TRBV24-1|few|TRBD1|TRBJ2-3
TGTGCCACCAGTGACCGTACCTCGGGACAGTATAGCACAGATACGCAGTATTTT
CATSDRTSGQYSTDTQYF
>TRBV24-1|few|TRBD1|TRBJ1-5
TGTGCCACCAGCCCGGACAGGGTTGATCAGCCCCAGCATTTT
CATSPDRVDQPQHF
>TRBV7-8|few|TRBD1|TRBJ1-4
TGTGCCAGCAGCTTACAGGGGGCGCTTCGAGCTAATGAAAAACTGTTTTTT
CASSLQGALRANEKLFF
>TRBV5-1|.|.|TRBJ1-1
TGCGCCAGCAGCCCTCGAGGGGGGCCTAGTGGAATAGCTTTCTTT
CASSPRGGPSGIAFF
>TRBV10-3|.|TRBD1|TRBJ1-5
TGTGCCACCGCGACTGCTAAAGGACAGGACCCGAATCAGCCCCAGCATTTT
CATATAKGQDPNQPQHF
>TRBV7-2|.|TRBD1|TRBJ1-2
TGTGCCAGCAGCTTAGAAACAGGGGTAGATGGCTACACCTTC
CASSLETGVDGYTF
>TRBV4-2|few|TRBD2|TRBJ2-3
TGTGCCAGCAGCCAAGAGCGGGGGAGAGGAGATACGCAGTATTTT
CASSQERGRGDTQYF
>TRBV4-1|few|TRBD2|TRBJ2-2
TGCGCCAGCAGCGTAGTAGCGGGGGGGAACACCGGGGAGCTGTTTTTT
CASSVVAGGNTGELFF
>TRBV7-8|.|.|TRBJ1-3
TGTGCCAGCAGCCCCCTGGTGGCCGCAGGCAGCTCTGGAAACACCATATATTTT
CASSPLVAAGSSGNTIYF
>TRBV28|few|TRBD1|TRBJ1-1
TGTGCCAGCAGCCGTCCGGGACAGGGTGCCCCTGAAGCTTTCTTT
CASSRPGQGAPEAFF
>TRBV24-1|few|TRBD1|TRBJ1-1
TGTGCCACCAGTGATCTCGGACAGGAAGAAGCTTTCTTT
CATSDLGQEEAFF
>TRBV9|.|.|TRBJ2-2
TGTGCCAGCAGCGTTACATGGGGCACCGGGGAGCTGTTTTTT
CASSVTWGTGELFF